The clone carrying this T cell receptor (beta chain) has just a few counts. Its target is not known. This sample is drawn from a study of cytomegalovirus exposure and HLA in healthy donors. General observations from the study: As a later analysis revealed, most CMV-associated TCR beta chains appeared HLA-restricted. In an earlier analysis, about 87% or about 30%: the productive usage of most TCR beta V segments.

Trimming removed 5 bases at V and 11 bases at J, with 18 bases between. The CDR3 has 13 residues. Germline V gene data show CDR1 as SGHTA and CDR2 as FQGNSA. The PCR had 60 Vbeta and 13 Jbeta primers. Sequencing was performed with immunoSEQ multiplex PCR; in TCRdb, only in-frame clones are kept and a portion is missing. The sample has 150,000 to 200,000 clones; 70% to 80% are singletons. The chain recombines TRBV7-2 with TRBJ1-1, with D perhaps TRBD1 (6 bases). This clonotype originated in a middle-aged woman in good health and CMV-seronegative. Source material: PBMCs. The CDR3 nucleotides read TGTGCCAGCAGCCCAATACAGGGTTCGGGGGCTTTCTTT. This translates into CASSPIQGSGAFF. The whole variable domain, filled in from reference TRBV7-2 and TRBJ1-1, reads GAGVSQSPSNKVTEKGKDVELRCDPISGHTALYWYRQSLGQGLEFLIYFQGNSAPDKSGLPSDRFSAERTGGSVSTLTIQRTQQEDSAVYLCASSPIQGSGAFFGQGTRLTVV.